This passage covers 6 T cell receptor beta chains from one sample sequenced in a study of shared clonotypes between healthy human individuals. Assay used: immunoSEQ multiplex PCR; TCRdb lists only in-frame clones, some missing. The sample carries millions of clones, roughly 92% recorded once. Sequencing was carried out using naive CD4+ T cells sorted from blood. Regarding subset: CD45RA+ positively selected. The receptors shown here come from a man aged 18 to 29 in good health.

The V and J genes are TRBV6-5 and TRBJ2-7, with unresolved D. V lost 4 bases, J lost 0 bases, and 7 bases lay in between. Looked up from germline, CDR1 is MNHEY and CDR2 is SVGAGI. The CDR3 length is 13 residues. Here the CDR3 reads CASSLGFSYEQYF. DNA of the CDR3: TGTGCCAGCAGTTTGGGCTTCTCCTACGAGCAGTACTTC.

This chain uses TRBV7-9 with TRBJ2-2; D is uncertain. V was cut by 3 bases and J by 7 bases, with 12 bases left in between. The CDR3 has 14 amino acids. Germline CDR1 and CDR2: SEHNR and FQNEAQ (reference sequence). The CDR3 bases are TGTGCCAGCAGCTTCCGTGGGGTTATCGGGGAGCTGTTTTTT. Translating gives CASSFRGVIGELFF.

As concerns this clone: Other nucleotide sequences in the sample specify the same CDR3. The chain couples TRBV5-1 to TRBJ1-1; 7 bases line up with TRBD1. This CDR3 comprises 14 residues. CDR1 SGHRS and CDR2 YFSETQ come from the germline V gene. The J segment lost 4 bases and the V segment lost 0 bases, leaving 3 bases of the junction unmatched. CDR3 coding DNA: TGCGCCAGCAGCTTGGCCTCAGGGGGCACTGAAGCTTTCTTT. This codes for CASSLASGGTEAFF.

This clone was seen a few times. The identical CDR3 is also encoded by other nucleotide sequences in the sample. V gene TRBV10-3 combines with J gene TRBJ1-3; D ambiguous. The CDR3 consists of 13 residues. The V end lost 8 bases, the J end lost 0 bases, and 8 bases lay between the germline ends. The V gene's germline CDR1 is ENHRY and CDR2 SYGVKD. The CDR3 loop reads CAISEFSGNTIYF. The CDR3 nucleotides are TGTGCCATCTCCGAGTTCTCTGGAAACACCATATATTTT.

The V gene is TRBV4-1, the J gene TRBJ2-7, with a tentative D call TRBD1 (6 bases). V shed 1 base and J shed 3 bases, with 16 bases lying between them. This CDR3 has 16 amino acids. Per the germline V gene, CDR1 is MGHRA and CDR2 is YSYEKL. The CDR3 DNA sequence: TGCGCCAGCAGCCAAGGTAGTGGGGGCCACAACTACGAGCAGTACTTC. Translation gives CASSQGSGGHNYEQYF.

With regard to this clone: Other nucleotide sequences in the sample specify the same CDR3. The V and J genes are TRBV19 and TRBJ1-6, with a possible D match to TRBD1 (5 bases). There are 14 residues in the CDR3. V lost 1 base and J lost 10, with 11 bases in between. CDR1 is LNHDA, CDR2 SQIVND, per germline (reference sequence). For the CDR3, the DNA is TGTGCCAGTAGTATAGGCCAGGGTGGCTCACCCCTCCACTTT. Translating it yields CASSIGQGGSPLHF.